The 9 T cell receptor beta chains reported below all come from one sample, sequenced in a study of cytomegalovirus exposure and HLA in healthy donors. The primer mix had 60 Vbeta and 13 Jbeta primers. TCRdb's copy holds only in-frame clones and misses some; the assay was immunoSEQ multiplex PCR. The table shows some 120,000 clones, with under 70% occurring only once. Sequences were obtained from PBMCs. The receptors come from a man aged 25-45 years in good health and CMV-seropositive.

CDR3: CASSAEGTPDTQYF. CDR3 nucleotide sequence: TGCGCCAGCAGCGCGGAGGGCACCCCAGATACGCAGTATTTT. The chain uses TRBV5-1 and TRBJ2-3, with D possibly TRBD2 on 6 matching bases. The CDR3 length is 14 residues. The V gene lost 4 bases and the J gene lost 4 bases, with 13 bases spanning the gap. CDR1 is SGHRS, CDR2 YFSETQ, per germline.

This chain uses TRBV2 with TRBJ2-7; D is possibly TRBD1 (6 bases). CDR1 SNHLY and CDR2 FYNNEI come from the germline V gene. The CDR3 is 13 residues long. Trimming removed 4 bases from V and 5 bases from J, with 12 bases in between. DNA for the CDR3: TGTGCCAGCAGTGTTAACAGGGTTGACGAGCAGTACGTC. It is translated as CASSVNRVDEQYV.

The table lists this clone with a count of one. The chain is built from TRBV7-2 and TRBJ1-5, with 7 bases fitting TRBD1. The trim removed 6 bases at V and 4 bases at J, leaving 9 bases unmatched. Germline V lookup: CDR1 SGHTA, CDR2 FQGNSA. The CDR3 covers 15 residues. CDR3 in amino acids: CASRYDRVGNQPQHF. The CDR3 region has the DNA TGTGCCAGCAGATACGACAGGGTGGGAAATCAGCCCCAGCATTTT.

This clone occurred a few times. This rearrangement joins TRBV9 to TRBJ1-1; TRBD1 aligns across 12 bases. Germline trimming cut 0 bases from V and 2 bases from J; bases unmatched to any gene: 2. CDR3 length: 16 amino acids. Germline CDR1 is SGDLS and CDR2 is YYNGEE. The CDR3 here is CASSVGGTGGNTEAFF. Here the CDR3 DNA reads TGTGCCAGCAGCGTAGGAGGGACAGGGGGCAACACTGAAGCTTTCTTT.

Only a few counts were recorded for this clone. This sequence joins TRBV29-1 and TRBJ1-1, with TRBD1 matching 7 bases. V shed 6 bases, J shed 3 bases, and the junction held 4 bases outside the gene matches. The germline gives CDR1 SQVTM, CDR2 ANQGSEA. The CDR3 length is 12 residues. The CDR3 region is CSVSTGDTEAFF. The CDR3 DNA reads as TGCAGCGTCTCAACAGGGGACACTGAAGCTTTCTTT.

CDR3 in amino acids: CASSLGAGTNTEAFF. Here the CDR3 DNA reads TGTGCCAGCAGCTTAGGGGCAGGAACTAACACTGAAGCTTTCTTT. The chain couples TRBV7-3 to TRBJ1-1, with D perhaps TRBD1 (5 bases). V was shortened by 2 bases and J by 2 bases, with 12 bases between the two germline ends. The CDR3 sequence is 15 residues long. Germline CDR1 and CDR2: SGHTA and FQGTGA.

The chain employs TRBV5-4 and TRBJ1-2; D is ambiguous. The CDR3 covers 16 residues. Trimming took 4 bases from V and 7 from J, leaving 23 bases between them. Germline loops: CDR1 SGHNT, CDR2 YYREEE (reference sequence). The CDR3 bases are TGTGCCAGCAGCCCGTCGGGTCAGGAGGCTCCGGGTGGCTACACCTTC. Translation: CASSPSGQEAPGGYTF.

This chain links TRBV7-9 with TRBJ2-7; the D gene is possibly TRBD1 (6 bases). The CDR3 totals 14 residues. Trimming cost V 1 base and J 1 base, with 8 bases left between them. CDR1 is SEHNR, CDR2 FQNEAQ, per germline (reference sequence). CDR3 in DNA: TGTGCCAGCAGCTTAGTCCAGGGGTCCTACGAGCAGTACTTC. It codes for CASSLVQGSYEQYF.

Details on this clone: This same CDR3 is encoded by further DNA sequences in the sample. The V and J genes are TRBV2 and TRBJ1-1; D not resolved. The CDR3 spans 14 residues. Germline V gene lookup returns CDR1 SNHLY and CDR2 FYNNEI. The V end was cut by 7 bases, the J end by 1 base, with 13 bases between. CDR3 nucleotide sequence: TGTGCCAGCACCCTGGAGGGAAGGAACACTGAAGCTTTCTTT. It yields the protein CASTLEGRNTEAFF.